This T cell receptor beta chain was identified during a study of OX40 agonist ivuxolimab in advanced cancers. Method: immunoSEQ multiplex PCR; TCRdb's copy keeps in-frame clones and lacks some. The sample has some 84,000 clones, around 92% seen once. Regarding this clone: Its antigen is not identified.

General study results and limits: In the 0.1 to 3.0 mg/kg range, CD4+ and CD8+ blood T cells had expanded clonally by week 6.

CDR1 and CDR2 (germline): GTSNPN, SVGIG (reference sequence). This CDR3 comprises 13 residues. The junction had 1 base not matched to a gene; V was cut back by 2 bases and J by 6 bases. The V call is TRBV30, the J call TRBJ2-2; 9 bases are shared with TRBD1. The material sequenced was CD4+ or CD8+ T cells sorted from blood, taken in a trial of the OX40 agonist ivuxolimab. The sequence came from an adult with an advanced solid tumor such as melanoma, head and neck, liver or kidney cancer. The CDR3 nucleotides read TGTGCCTGGAGTTACAGGGGGCCCGGGGAGCTGTTTTTT. Its translation: CAWSYRGPGELFF.